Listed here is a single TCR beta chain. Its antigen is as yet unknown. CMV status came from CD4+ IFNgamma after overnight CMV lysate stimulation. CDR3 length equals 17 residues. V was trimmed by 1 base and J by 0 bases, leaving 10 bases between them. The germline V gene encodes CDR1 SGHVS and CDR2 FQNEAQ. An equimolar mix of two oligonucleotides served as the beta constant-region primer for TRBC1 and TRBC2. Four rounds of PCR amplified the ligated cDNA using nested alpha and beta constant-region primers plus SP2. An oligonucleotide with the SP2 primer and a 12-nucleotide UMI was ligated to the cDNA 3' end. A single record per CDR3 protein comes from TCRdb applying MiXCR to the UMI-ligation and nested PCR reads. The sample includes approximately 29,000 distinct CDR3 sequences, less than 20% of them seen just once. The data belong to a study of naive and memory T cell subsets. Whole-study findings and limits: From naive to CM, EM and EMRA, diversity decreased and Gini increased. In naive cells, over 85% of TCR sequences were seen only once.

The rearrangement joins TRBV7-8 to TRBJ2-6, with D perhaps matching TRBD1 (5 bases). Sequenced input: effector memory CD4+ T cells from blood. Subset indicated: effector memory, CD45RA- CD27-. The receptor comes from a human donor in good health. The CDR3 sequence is CASSLGTRGSGANVLTF. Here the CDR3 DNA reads TGTGCCAGCAGCTTAGGGACACGTGGCTCTGGGGCCAACGTCCTGACTTTC.